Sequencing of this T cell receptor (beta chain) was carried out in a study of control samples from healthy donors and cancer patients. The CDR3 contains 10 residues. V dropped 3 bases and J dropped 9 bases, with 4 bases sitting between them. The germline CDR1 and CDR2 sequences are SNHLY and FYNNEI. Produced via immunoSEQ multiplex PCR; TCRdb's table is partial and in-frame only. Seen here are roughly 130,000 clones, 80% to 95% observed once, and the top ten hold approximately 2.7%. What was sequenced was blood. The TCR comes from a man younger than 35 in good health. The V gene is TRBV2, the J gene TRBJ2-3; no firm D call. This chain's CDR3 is CASSEGTQYF. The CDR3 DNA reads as TGTGCCAGCAGTGAGGGCACGCAGTATTTT.